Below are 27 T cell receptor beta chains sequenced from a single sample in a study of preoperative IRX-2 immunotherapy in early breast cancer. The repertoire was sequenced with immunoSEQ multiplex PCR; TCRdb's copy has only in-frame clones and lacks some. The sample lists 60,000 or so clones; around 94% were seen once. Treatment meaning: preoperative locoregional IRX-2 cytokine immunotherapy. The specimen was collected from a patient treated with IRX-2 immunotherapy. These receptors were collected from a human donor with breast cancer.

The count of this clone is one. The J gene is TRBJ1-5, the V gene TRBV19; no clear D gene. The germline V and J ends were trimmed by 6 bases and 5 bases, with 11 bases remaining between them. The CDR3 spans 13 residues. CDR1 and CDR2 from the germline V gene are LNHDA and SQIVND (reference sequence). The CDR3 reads CASSGSRDQPQHF. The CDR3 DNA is TGTGCCAGTAGCGGATCTAGGGATCAGCCCCAGCATTTT. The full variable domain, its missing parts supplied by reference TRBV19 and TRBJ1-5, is DGGITQSPKYLFRKEGQNVTLSCEQNLNHDAMYWYRQDPGQGLRLIYYSQIVNDFQKGDIAEGYSVSREKKESFPLTVTSAQKNPTAFYLCASSGSRDQPQHFGDGTRLSIL.

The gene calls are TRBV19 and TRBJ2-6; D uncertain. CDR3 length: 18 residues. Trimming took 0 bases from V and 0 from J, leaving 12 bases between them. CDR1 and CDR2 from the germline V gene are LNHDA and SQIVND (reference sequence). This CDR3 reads CASSIDRPFRSGANVLTF. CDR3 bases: TGTGCCAGTAGTATAGATCGCCCATTTCGCTCTGGGGCCAACGTCCTGACTTTC.

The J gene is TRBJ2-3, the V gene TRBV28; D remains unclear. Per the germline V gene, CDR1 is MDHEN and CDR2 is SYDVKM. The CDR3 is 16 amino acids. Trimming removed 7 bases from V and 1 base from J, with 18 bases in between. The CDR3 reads CASIGWRSRGTDTQYF. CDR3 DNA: TGTGCCAGCATAGGATGGCGATCTAGAGGCACAGATACGCAGTATTTT.

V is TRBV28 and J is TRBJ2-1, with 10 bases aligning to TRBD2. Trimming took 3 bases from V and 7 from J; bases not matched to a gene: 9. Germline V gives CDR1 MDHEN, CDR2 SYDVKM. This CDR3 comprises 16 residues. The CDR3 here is CASSLVALAGENEQFF. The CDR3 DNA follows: TGTGCCAGCAGTTTGGTAGCGCTAGCGGGGGAGAATGAGCAGTTCTTC.

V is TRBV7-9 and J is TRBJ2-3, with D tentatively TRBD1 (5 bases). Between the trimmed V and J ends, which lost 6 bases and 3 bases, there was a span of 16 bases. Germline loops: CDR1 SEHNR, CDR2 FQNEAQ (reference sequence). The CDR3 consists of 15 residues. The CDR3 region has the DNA TGTGCCAGCAGTCAAGACAGAGTAAGGACAGATACGCAGTATTTT. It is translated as CASSQDRVRTDTQYF.

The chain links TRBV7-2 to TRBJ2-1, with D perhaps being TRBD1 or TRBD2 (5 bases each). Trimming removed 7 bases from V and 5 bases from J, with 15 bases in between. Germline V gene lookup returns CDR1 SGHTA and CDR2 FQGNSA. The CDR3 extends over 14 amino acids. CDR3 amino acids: CASTPGWGNNEQFF. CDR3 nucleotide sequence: TGTGCCAGCACCCCGGGGTGGGGGAACAATGAGCAGTTCTTC. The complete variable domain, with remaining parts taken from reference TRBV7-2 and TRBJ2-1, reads GAGVSQSPSNKVTEKGKDVELRCDPISGHTALYWYRQSLGQGLEFLIYFQGNSAPDKSGLPSDRFSAERTGGSVSTLTIQRTQQEDSAVYLCASTPGWGNNEQFFGPGTRLTVL.

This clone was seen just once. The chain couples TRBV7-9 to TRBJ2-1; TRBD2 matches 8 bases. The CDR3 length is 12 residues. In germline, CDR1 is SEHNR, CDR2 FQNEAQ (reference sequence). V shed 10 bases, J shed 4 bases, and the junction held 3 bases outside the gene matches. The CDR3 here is CATGGGYNEQFF. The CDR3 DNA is TGTGCCACTGGCGGGGGGTACAATGAGCAGTTCTTC.

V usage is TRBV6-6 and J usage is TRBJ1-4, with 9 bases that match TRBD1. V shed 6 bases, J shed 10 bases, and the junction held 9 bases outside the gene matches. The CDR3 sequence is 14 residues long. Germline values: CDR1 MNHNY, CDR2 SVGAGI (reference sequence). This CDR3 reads CASSSNRGLGKLFF. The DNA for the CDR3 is TGTGCCAGCAGCTCCAACAGGGGGCTAGGAAAACTGTTTTTT.

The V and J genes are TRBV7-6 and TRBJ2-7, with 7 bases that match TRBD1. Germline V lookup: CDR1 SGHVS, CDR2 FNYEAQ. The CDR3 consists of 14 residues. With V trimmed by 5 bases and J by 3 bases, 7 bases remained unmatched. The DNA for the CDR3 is TGTGCCAGCAGCCTCCGGACAGGCCGCTACGAGCAGTACTTC. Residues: CASSLRTGRYEQYF. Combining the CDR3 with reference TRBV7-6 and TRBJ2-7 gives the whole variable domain GAGVSQSPRYKVTKRGQDVALRCDPISGHVSLYWYRQALGQGPEFLTYFNYEAQQDKSGLPNDRFSAERPEGSISTLTIQRTEQRDSAMYRCASSLRTGRYEQYFGPGTRLTVT.

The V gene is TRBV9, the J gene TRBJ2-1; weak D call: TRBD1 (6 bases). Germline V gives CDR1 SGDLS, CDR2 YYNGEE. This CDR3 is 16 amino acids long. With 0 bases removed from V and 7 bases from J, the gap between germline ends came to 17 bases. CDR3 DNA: TGTGCCAGCAGCGTAGCTACGCGAGAAACAGGGAATGAGCAGTTCTTC. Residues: CASSVATRETGNEQFF.

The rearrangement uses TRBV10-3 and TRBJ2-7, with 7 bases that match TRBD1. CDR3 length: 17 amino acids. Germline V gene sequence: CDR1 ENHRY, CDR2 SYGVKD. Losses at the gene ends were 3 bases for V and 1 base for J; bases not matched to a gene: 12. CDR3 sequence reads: CAISDLTPGTVSYEQYF. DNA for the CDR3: TGTGCCATCAGTGACCTAACCCCCGGGACAGTTTCCTACGAGCAGTACTTC.

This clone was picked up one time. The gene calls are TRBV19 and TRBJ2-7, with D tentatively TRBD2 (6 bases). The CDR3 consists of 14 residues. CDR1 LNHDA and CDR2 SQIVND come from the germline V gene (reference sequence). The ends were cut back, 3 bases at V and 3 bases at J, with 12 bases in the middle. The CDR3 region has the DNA TGTGCCAGTAGTATGGGCCTAGCGCTCTACGAGCAGTACTTC. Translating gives CASSMGLALYEQYF.

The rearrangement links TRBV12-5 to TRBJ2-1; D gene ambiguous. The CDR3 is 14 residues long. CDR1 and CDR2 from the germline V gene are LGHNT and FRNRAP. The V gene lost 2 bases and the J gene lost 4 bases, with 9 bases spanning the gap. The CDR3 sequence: CASGLRTEYNEQFF. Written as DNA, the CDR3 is TGTGCTAGTGGTTTGAGAACGGAGTACAATGAGCAGTTCTTC.

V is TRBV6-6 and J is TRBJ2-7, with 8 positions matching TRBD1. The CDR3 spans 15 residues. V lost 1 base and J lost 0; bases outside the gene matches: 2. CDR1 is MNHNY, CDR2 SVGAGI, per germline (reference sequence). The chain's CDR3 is CASSYYGQGSYEQYF. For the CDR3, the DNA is TGTGCCAGCAGTTACTATGGACAGGGCTCCTACGAGCAGTACTTC.

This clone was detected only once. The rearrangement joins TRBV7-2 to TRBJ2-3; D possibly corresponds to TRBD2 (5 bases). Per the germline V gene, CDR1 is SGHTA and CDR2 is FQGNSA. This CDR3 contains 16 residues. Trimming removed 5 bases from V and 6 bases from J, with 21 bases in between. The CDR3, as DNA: TGTGCCAGCAGCCACCCTGTAGCGAGAAGTAGGGATACGCAGTATTTT. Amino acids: CASSHPVARSRDTQYF.

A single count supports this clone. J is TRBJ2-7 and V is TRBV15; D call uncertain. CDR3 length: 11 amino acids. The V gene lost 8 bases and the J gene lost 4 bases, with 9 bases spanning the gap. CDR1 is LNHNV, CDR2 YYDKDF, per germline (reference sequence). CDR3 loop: CATLLGYEQYF. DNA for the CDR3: TGTGCCACCCTCCTAGGGTACGAGCAGTACTTC.

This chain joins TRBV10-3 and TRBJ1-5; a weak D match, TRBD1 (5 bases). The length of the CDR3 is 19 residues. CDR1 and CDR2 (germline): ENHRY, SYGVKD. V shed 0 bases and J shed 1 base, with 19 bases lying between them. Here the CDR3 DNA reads TGTGCCATCAGTGAGTCATCAGGGACGGGCGGATTGAGCAATCAGCCCCAGCATTTT. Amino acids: CAISESSGTGGLSNQPQHF.

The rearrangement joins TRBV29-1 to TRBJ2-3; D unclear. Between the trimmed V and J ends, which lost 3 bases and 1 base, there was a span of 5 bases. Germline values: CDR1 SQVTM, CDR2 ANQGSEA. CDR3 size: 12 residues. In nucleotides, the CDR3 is TGCAGCGTTGACGTCGGCACAGATACGCAGTATTTT. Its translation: CSVDVGTDTQYF.

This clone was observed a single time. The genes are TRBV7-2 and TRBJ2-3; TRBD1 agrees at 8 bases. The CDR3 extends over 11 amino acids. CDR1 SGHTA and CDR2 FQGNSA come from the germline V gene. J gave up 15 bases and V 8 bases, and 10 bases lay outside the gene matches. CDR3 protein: CASGRSDREYF. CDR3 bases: TGTGCCAGCGGGCGTTCGGACAGGGAATATTTT.

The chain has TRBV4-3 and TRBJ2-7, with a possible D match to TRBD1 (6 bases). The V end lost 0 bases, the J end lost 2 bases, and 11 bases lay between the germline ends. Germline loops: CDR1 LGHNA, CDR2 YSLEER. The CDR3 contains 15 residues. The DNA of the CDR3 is TGCGCCAGCAGCCAAGATATGCACAGGGCCTACGAGCAGTACTTC. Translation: CASSQDMHRAYEQYF.

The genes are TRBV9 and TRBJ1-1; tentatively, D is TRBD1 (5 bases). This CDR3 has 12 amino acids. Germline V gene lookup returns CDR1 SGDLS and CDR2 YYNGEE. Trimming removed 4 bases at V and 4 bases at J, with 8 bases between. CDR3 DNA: TGTGCCAGCAGCTTTGGGGCCACTGAAGCTTTCTTT. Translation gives CASSFGATEAFF.

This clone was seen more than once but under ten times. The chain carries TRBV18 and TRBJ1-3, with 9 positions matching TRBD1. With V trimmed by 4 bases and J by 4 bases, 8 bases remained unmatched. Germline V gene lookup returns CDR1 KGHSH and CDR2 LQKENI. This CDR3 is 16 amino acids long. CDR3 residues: CASSRPGTGSGNTIYF. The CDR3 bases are TGTGCCAGCTCACGACCCGGGACAGGGTCCGGAAACACCATATATTTT.

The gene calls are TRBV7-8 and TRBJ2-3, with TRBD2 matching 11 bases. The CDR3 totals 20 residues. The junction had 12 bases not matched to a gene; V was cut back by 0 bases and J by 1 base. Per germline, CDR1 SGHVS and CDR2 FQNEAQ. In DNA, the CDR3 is TGTGCCAGCAGCTTAGCATGGGCTACTAGCGGGAGAATAGGCACAGATACGCAGTATTTT. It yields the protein CASSLAWATSGRIGTDTQYF.

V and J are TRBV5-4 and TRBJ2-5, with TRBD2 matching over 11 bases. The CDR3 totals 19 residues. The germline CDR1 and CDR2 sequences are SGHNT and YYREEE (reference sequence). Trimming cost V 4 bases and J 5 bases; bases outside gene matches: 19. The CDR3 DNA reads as TGTGCCAGCAGCGATGGGTTGGGTAGTAGCGGGAGGGCCAGGGAGACCCAGTACTTC. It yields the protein CASSDGLGSSGRARETQYF. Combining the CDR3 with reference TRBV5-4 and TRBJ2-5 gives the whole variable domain ETGVTQSPTHLIKTRGQQVTLRCSSQSGHNTVSWYQQALGQGPQFIFQYYREEENGRGNFPPRFSGLQFPNYSSELNVNALELDDSALYLCASSDGLGSSGRARETQYFGPGTRLLVL.

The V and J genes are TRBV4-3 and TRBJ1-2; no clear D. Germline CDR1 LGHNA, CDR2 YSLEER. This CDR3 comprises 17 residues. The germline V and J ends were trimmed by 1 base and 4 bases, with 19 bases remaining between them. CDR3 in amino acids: CASSQGGSLRIGYGYTF. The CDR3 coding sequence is TGCGCCAGCAGCCAAGGTGGTTCCCTTAGGATAGGCTATGGCTACACCTTC.

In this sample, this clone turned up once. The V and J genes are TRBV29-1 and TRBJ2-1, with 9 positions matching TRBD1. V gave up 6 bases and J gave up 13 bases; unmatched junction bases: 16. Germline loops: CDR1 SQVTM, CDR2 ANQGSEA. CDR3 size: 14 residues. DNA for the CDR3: TGCAGCGTCTATCACAGGGGGCGCATTAGTGGTCAGTTCTTC. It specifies CSVYHRGRISGQFF.

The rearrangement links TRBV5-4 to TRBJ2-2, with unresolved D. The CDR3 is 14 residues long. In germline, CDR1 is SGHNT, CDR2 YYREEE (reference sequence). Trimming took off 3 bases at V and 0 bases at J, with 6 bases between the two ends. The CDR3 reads CASSWGTNTGELFF. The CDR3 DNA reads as TGTGCCAGCAGCTGGGGAACGAACACCGGGGAGCTGTTTTTT. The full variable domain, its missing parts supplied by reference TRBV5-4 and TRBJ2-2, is ETGVTQSPTHLIKTRGQQVTLRCSSQSGHNTVSWYQQALGQGPQFIFQYYREEENGRGNFPPRFSGLQFPNYSSELNVNALELDDSALYLCASSWGTNTGELFFGEGSRLTVL.